Listed below are T cell receptor beta chains from one sample, sequenced in a study of OX40 agonist ivuxolimab in advanced cancers. Repertoires were generated with immunoSEQ multiplex PCR, while TCRdb's copy carries only in-frame clones and drops some. The data contain about 63,000 clones, approximately 90% of them seen just once; the ten biggest clones take up approximately 0.61%. This specimen was CD4+ or CD8+ T cells sorted from blood, taken in a trial of the OX40 agonist ivuxolimab. The source of these receptors is an adult with an advanced solid tumor such as melanoma, head and neck, liver or kidney cancer. The conserved cysteine and the conserved F or W are not part of the CDR3 here. Fields, in order: CDR3 protein, J gene, V gene.

CDR3aa: ASSPSTGGFSDTQY
j_gene: TRBJ2-3
v_gene: TRBV18

CDR3aa: ASSLTGEGNQPQH
j_gene: TRBJ1-5
v_gene: TRBV9

CDR3aa: ASSLAVIQGLNEQF
j_gene: TRBJ2-1
v_gene: TRBV5-1

CDR3aa: ASSQVRNTEAF
j_gene: TRBJ1-1
v_gene: TRBV4-2

CDR3aa: ASSQDEGSGNTIY
j_gene: TRBJ1-3
v_gene: TRBV4-1

CDR3aa: ASSRGLAGDGETQY
j_gene: TRBJ2-5
v_gene: TRBV7-9

CDR3aa: ASSLGWGQLTYEQY
j_gene: TRBJ2-7
v_gene: TRBV5-1

CDR3aa: ASSLDPGPENIQY
j_gene: TRBJ2-4
v_gene: TRBV5-4

CDR3aa: ASSRESGNQPQH
j_gene: TRBJ1-5
v_gene: TRBV9

CDR3aa: ASSSREQETQY
j_gene: TRBJ2-5
v_gene: TRBV7-6

CDR3aa: ASSFRDEETEAF
j_gene: TRBJ1-1
v_gene: TRBV5-1

CDR3aa: SVGVRGWSEQF
j_gene: TRBJ2-1
v_gene: TRBV29-1

CDR3aa: SEGGWGSDTQY
j_gene: TRBJ2-3
v_gene: TRBV29-1

CDR3aa: ASSSLAGDTQY
j_gene: TRBJ2-3
v_gene: TRBV7-8

CDR3aa: ASSKSPWVTQY
j_gene: TRBJ2-5
v_gene: TRBV6-5

CDR3aa: ASTELAGGAKTQY
j_gene: TRBJ2-5
v_gene: TRBV2

CDR3aa: ASSISGRGGETQY
j_gene: TRBJ2-5
v_gene: TRBV19

CDR3aa: ASSPDIGAGEQF
j_gene: TRBJ2-1
v_gene: TRBV7-3

CDR3aa: ASSLGGELVTGELF
j_gene: TRBJ2-2
v_gene: TRBV7-9

CDR3aa: ASGRNTADTQY
j_gene: TRBJ2-3
v_gene: TRBV5-1

CDR3aa: ASNPTGEVAGELF
j_gene: TRBJ2-2
v_gene: TRBV2

CDR3aa: SGGQGCQPQH
j_gene: TRBJ1-5
v_gene: TRBV29-1

CDR3aa: ASSRGSTRAYEQY
j_gene: TRBJ2-7
v_gene: TRBV19

CDR3aa: ASSLLTVQETQY
j_gene: TRBJ2-5
v_gene: TRBV5-4

CDR3aa: ASSIAGGNYNEQF
j_gene: TRBJ2-1
v_gene: TRBV19